The 9 T cell receptor beta chains presented below share a single source sample, sequenced in a study of vaccination and CD4 T cells after COVID-19. As to treatment: approximately 9-day PBMC culture with coronavirus spike peptide pools or control peptides (ViraFEST assay). Antigens of these TCRs are unknown. Sequence data for DNA of cultured CD4+ T cells were generated by the Oncomine TCR Beta short-read assay. TCRdb passed the PCR reads through MiXCR, listing each CDR3 protein once. This table has some 15,000 distinct CDR3 sequences, about 50% appearing once. The specimen was CD4+ T cells from blood, cultured in vitro. These receptors originate from a human donor who had recovered from COVID-19.

Within the sample, this clonotype is medium-sized. This rearrangement joins TRBV6-5 to TRBJ2-5, with D unclear. V lost 2 bases and J 5 bases, leaving 9 bases between the germline ends. The CDR3 has 13 residues. Germline V gives CDR1 MNHEY, CDR2 SVGAGI. CDR3 residues: CASSYPGRETQYF. Here the CDR3 DNA reads TGTGCCAGCAGTTACCCTGGAAGGGAGACCCAGTACTTC.

The chain couples TRBV20-1 to TRBJ2-5, with D possibly matching TRBD2 (5 bases). With 2 bases removed from V and 2 bases from J, the gap between germline ends came to 15 bases. Germline CDR1 reads DFQATT; CDR2 reads SNEGSKA (reference sequence). This CDR3 has 15 residues. This CDR3 is CSARSVLARQETQYF. CDR3 sequence (DNA): TGCAGTGCTAGATCGGTCCTAGCCAGACAAGAGACCCAGTACTTC.

This clonotype was detected a few times. The CDR3 spells CASRGEVGYTF. The DNA of the CDR3 is TGTGCCAGCCGGGGAGAGGTCGGGTACACCTTC. The rearrangement uses TRBV2 and TRBJ1-2, with D hard to call. Germline CDR1 reads SNHLY; CDR2 reads FYNNEI. With 8 bases removed from V and 11 bases from J, the gap between germline ends came to 15 bases. The CDR3 sequence is 11 residues long.

The gene calls are TRBV11-2 and TRBJ2-3; 7 nucleotides match TRBD2. The CDR3 runs to 15 residues. CDR1 is SGHAT and CDR2 is FQNNGV in the germline V gene. Trimming at V came to 0 bases and at J to 4 bases, leaving 4 bases not matched to a gene. The CDR3: CASSLEGGSPDTQYF. As DNA, the CDR3 is TGTGCCAGCAGCTTAGAGGGCGGGAGCCCAGATACGCAGTATTTT.

This clonotype has just a few counts. CDR3 region: CASTRTGRASGYTF. The DNA of the CDR3 is TGTGCCAGCACGCGGACAGGGCGGGCGAGTGGCTACACCTTC. This rearrangement joins TRBV27 to TRBJ1-2, with TRBD1 matching 8 bases. J gave up 7 bases and V 7 bases, and 11 bases lay outside the gene matches. The germline V gene encodes CDR1 MNHEY and CDR2 SMNVEV (reference sequence). CDR3 length: 14 amino acids.

Worth noting for this clonotype: The junction shows a germline mismatch at one end, possibly a read error. The rearrangement links TRBV25-1 to TRBJ2-3; perhaps TRBD2 as D (5 bases). This CDR3 region has 12 residues. Germline loops: CDR1 MGHDK, CDR2 SYGVNS. CDR3 region: CASSESGIARDF. The CDR3 bases are TGTGCCAGCAGTGAATCGGGGATAGCAAGGGATTTT. Full variable domain (outside the CDR3, taken from reference TRBV25-1 and TRBJ2-3): EADIYQTPRYLVIGTGKKITLECSQTMGHDKMYWYQQDPGMELHLIHYSYGVNSTEKGDLSSESTVSRIRTEHFPLTLESARPSHTSQYLCASSESGIARDFGPGTRLTVL.

V gene TRBV4-1 combines with J gene TRBJ1-1, with D unclear. Germline V gives CDR1 MGHRA, CDR2 YSYEKL. The CDR3 covers 15 residues. Trimming left V 3 bases short and J 1 base short, with 12 bases between. Here the CDR3 reads CASSQNLAENTEAFF. CDR3 DNA sequence: TGCGCCAGCAGCCAGAATCTAGCCGAGAACACTGAAGCTTTCTTT.

The chain is built from TRBV15 and TRBJ2-2, with D possibly called TRBD1 or TRBD2 (5 bases each). The V gene lost 3 bases and the J gene lost 5 bases, with 13 bases spanning the gap. The CDR3 is 15 amino acids. Germline values: CDR1 LNHNV, CDR2 YYDKDF (reference sequence). The CDR3 protein is CATSSTGTATGELFF. In DNA, the CDR3 is TGTGCCACCAGCAGTACCGGGACCGCGACCGGGGAGCTGTTTTTT.

This chain joins TRBV12-3 or TRBV12-4 and TRBJ2-7; 8 nucleotides align to TRBD1. The CDR3 is made up of 13 amino acids. The J segment lost 6 bases and the V segment lost 5 bases, leaving 6 bases of the junction unmatched. CDR3 bases: TGTGCCAGCAGTCGGACAGGGCTGGGCGAGCAGTACTTC. This gives the protein CASSRTGLGEQYF.